Below are 26 T cell receptor beta chains sequenced from a single sample in a study of blood T cell repertoires in COVID-19 (TCRdb year 2020). Libraries were prepared through the immunoSEQ multiplex PCR assay. TCRdb retrieved this table from immuneACCESS and kept in-frame rearrangements only. Not all clones are present; in checked studies, unresolved V genes account for under half, and no reason is known for the remainder. For this sample there are roughly 53,000 clones; approximately 82% appear just once. 11% to 15% of the sample is taken by the ten largest. The sample comprised peripheral blood. The receptors were sampled from a human donor in a cohort sampled during active COVID-19.

The chain carries TRBV6-2 or TRBV6-3 and TRBJ2-3; 9 bases agree with TRBD1. The CDR3 has 18 residues. Germline V gene lookup returns CDR1 MNHEY and CDR2 SVGEGT. V lost 2 bases and J lost 4; bases outside the gene matches: 13. As DNA, the CDR3 is TGTGCCAGCAGTTACCCCTCATCCGGGACAGGGAATGCAGATACGCAGTATTTT. It encodes CASSYPSSGTGNADTQYF.

The chain uses TRBV18 and TRBJ1-1; tentative D call: TRBD1 (5 bases). Per the germline V gene, CDR1 is KGHSH and CDR2 is LQKENI. Trimming removed 3 bases at V and 2 bases at J, with 16 bases between. The CDR3 runs 16 residues. Here the CDR3 DNA reads TGTGCCAGCTCACCGGGGGGGGTCATCGGCAACACTGAAGCTTTCTTT. It codes for CASSPGGVIGNTEAFF.

The chain employs TRBV7-9 and TRBJ2-7; maybe TRBD1 (6 bases). The CDR3 spans 14 residues. Trimming cost V 4 bases and J 3 bases, with 13 bases left between them. Germline V lookup: CDR1 SEHNR, CDR2 FQNEAQ (reference sequence). The CDR3 DNA is TGTGCCAGCAGCTCTGTGGCAGGGGACTACGAGCAGTACTTC. This translates into CASSSVAGDYEQYF. The full variable domain, with the rest looked up from reference TRBV7-9 and TRBJ2-7, is DTGVSQNPRHKITKRGQNVTFRCDPISEHNRLYWYRQTLGQGPEFLTYFQNEAQLEKSRLLSDRFSAERPKGSFSTLEIQRTEQGDSAMYLCASSSVAGDYEQYFGPGTRLTVT.

V and J are TRBV19 and TRBJ1-2; D is uncertain. The CDR3 runs to 16 residues. Germline lookup yields CDR1 LNHDA and CDR2 SQIVND (reference sequence). The V end lost 9 bases, the J end lost 8 bases, and 28 bases lay between the germline ends. CDR3 amino acids: CASTVPGVKSIEGYTF. The CDR3 DNA sequence: TGTGCCAGCACCGTACCCGGGGTGAAAAGCATAGAGGGCTACACCTTC.

This chain links TRBV23-1 with TRBJ2-1; perhaps TRBD2 as D (5 bases). TRBV23-1 has ORF status, its function being uncertain. Trimming pared 8 bases from V and 3 bases from J, leaving 11 bases between. The CDR3 is 13 amino acids. The CDR3 nucleotides are TGCGCCAGCCCCCTCGGGATCTACAATGAGCAGTTCTTC. Its protein product is CASPLGIYNEQFF.

This clone was detected once. CDR3 nucleotides: TGCGCCAGCAGCCAATCACTAGTGGGCACAGATACGCAGTATTTT. Its protein is CASSQSLVGTDTQYF. J is TRBJ2-3 and V is TRBV4-1; weak D call: TRBD2 (5 bases). The germline V gene encodes CDR1 MGHRA and CDR2 YSYEKL. V lost 2 bases and J 1 base, leaving 10 bases between the germline ends. This CDR3 has 15 residues.

This chain connects TRBV9 to TRBJ2-1, with D perhaps TRBD2 (5 bases). V was cut by 0 bases and J by 4 bases, with 20 bases left in between. The germline V gene encodes CDR1 SGDLS and CDR2 YYNGEE. This CDR3 region has 18 residues. CDR3 coding DNA: TGTGCCAGCAGCGTAGATCTCGGCGGGTTTGGCAGGTACAATGAGCAGTTCTTC. Translating it yields CASSVDLGGFGRYNEQFF.

CDR3 DNA: TGTGCCAGCAGCAAAGAGAGGGACAATGAGCAGTTCTTC. This gives the protein CASSKERDNEQFF. The chain combines TRBV6-2 or TRBV6-3 with TRBJ2-1; D possibly corresponds to TRBD2 (5 bases). Trimming took off 6 bases at V and 5 bases at J, with 11 bases between the two ends. CDR1 and CDR2 from the germline V gene are MNHEY and SVGEGT. This CDR3 is 13 amino acids long.

This clone was counted between two and nine times. This chain connects TRBV4-3 to TRBJ2-1, with D perhaps TRBD2 (6 bases). CDR1 and CDR2 (germline): LGHNA, YSLEER. Trimming removed 4 bases from V and 9 bases from J, with 13 bases in between. CDR3 size: 13 residues. CDR3 coding DNA: TGCGCCAGCAGCCCCCCGGGGGACGCTGAGCAGTTCTTC. It is translated as CASSPPGDAEQFF.

The chain combines TRBV28 with TRBJ2-7; a possible D gene is TRBD1 (6 bases). Germline CDR1 MDHEN, CDR2 SYDVKM. The CDR3 sequence is 15 residues long. Trimming took off 2 bases at V and 2 bases at J, with 13 bases between the two ends. The CDR3 here is CASSLNRDTTYEQYF. In DNA, the CDR3 is TGTGCCAGCAGTTTAAATAGGGACACAACCTACGAGCAGTACTTC.

CDR3 DNA sequence: TGCGCCAGCAGCTTGGATCTAGGTAGCGGGATTGGAAAGACCCAGTACTTC. Residues: CASSLDLGSGIGKTQYF. This rearrangement joins TRBV5-1 to TRBJ2-5, with 8 positions matching TRBD2. The CDR3 is 17 residues long. Trimming at V came to 0 bases and at J to 6 bases, leaving 13 bases not matched to a gene. The V gene's germline CDR1 is SGHRS and CDR2 YFSETQ.

The chain couples TRBV6-2 or TRBV6-3 to TRBJ2-1; maybe TRBD2 (6 bases). CDR1 is MNHEY, CDR2 SVGEGT, per germline. This CDR3 region has 14 residues. The germline V and J ends were trimmed by 0 bases and 9 bases, with 12 bases remaining between them. DNA of the CDR3: TGTGCCAGCAGTTACTCGGGGGGTTGGGGTGAGCAGTTCTTC. Protein sequence: CASSYSGGWGEQFF.

This clone has just one count. The gene calls are TRBV14 and TRBJ1-1; D unresolved. CDR1 is SGHDN and CDR2 is FVKESK in the germline V gene. V shed 3 bases and J shed 3 bases, with 8 bases lying between them. The CDR3 totals 13 residues. The CDR3 coding sequence is TGTGCCAGCAGCCACGACGGGTACACTGAAGCTTTCTTT. Its translation: CASSHDGYTEAFF. The full variable domain, in which reference TRBV14 and TRBJ1-1 provide the parts outside the CDR3, is EAGVTQFPSHSVIEKGQTVTLRCDPISGHDNLYWYRRVMGKEIKFLLHFVKESKQDESGMPNNRFLAERTGGTYSTLKVQPAELEDSGVYFCASSHDGYTEAFFGQGTRLTVV.

This rearrangement joins TRBV7-2 to TRBJ1-1; no clear D. The CDR3 contains 12 residues. Germline lookup yields CDR1 SGHTA and CDR2 FQGNSA. The ends were cut back, 2 bases at V and 8 bases at J, with 9 bases in the middle. The CDR3 sequence: CASSLKRAEAFF. CDR3 sequence (DNA): TGTGCCAGCAGCTTAAAGAGGGCAGAAGCTTTCTTT.

The chain joins TRBV5-1 to TRBJ2-1, with D tentatively TRBD1 (6 bases). This CDR3 is 14 amino acids long. Germline V gives CDR1 SGHRS, CDR2 YFSETQ. V was pared by 0 bases and J by 7 bases, with 11 bases between. CDR3 DNA: TGCGCCAGCAGCTTGGACGCAGGGGATAATGAGCAGTTCTTC. Its translation: CASSLDAGDNEQFF.

This clone was counted between two and nine times. The rearrangement joins TRBV7-2 to TRBJ1-1; possibly TRBD1 for D (5 bases). This CDR3 contains 14 residues. V shed 6 bases and J shed 1 base, with 12 bases lying between them. CDR1 is SGHTA and CDR2 is FQGNSA in the germline V gene. This CDR3 is CASRLFQGNTEAFF. Here the CDR3 DNA reads TGTGCCAGCAGGCTATTTCAGGGGAACACTGAAGCTTTCTTT.

V gene TRBV2 combines with J gene TRBJ2-5; 7 bases fit TRBD1. J was trimmed by 5 bases and V by 3 bases; bases with no gene match: 3. The CDR3 extends over 13 amino acids. In germline, CDR1 is SNHLY, CDR2 FYNNEI. Here the CDR3 reads CASSDNRGETQYF. CDR3 coding DNA: TGTGCCAGCAGTGATAACAGGGGTGAGACCCAGTACTTC.

Within the sample, this clone is medium-sized (0.01 to 0.1%). The gene calls are TRBV4-2 and TRBJ1-4; possibly TRBD1 for D (6 bases). The CDR3 spans 14 residues. Trimming stripped 3 bases from V and 10 bases from J, with 15 bases between. Germline CDR1 LGHNA, CDR2 YNFKEQ. The CDR3 loop reads CASSQTPGVGKLFF. The CDR3 coding sequence is TGTGCCAGCAGCCAGACTCCAGGGGTGGGAAAACTGTTTTTT.

The rearrangement joins TRBV9 to TRBJ2-7; TRBD1 might be the D (6 bases). V lost 0 bases and J 7 bases, leaving 8 bases between the germline ends. CDR3 length equals 12 residues. The germline CDR1 and CDR2 sequences are SGDLS and YYNGEE. This CDR3 is CASSVEGGEQYF. As DNA, the CDR3 is TGTGCCAGCAGCGTAGAAGGGGGAGAGCAGTACTTC.

The chain employs TRBV2 and TRBJ1-1; 12 nucleotides match TRBD1. V lost 9 bases and J lost 4; bases outside the gene matches: 3. Germline V CDR1 and CDR2: SNHLY, FYNNEI. The CDR3 is 13 residues long. CDR3 in DNA: TGTGCCAGAGGGACAGGGGGCGGCACTGAAGCTTTCTTT. Amino acids: CARGTGGGTEAFF. Full variable domain (missing parts from reference TRBV2 and TRBJ1-1): EPEVTQTPSHQVTQMGQEVILRCVPISNHLYFYWYRQILGQKVEFLVSFYNNEISEKSEIFDDQFSVERPDGSNFTLKIRSTKLEDSAMYFCARGTGGGTEAFFGQGTRLTVV.

CDR3 residues: CASSNRGVNEQFF. The CDR3 DNA reads TGTGCCAGCAGTAACCGCGGGGTCAATGAGCAGTTCTTC. The chain links TRBV28 to TRBJ2-1; possibly TRBD2 for D (6 bases). V was pared by 5 bases and J by 6 bases, with 11 bases between. The CDR3 sequence is 13 residues long. The V gene's germline CDR1 is MDHEN and CDR2 SYDVKM.

The rearrangement links TRBV29-1 to TRBJ1-1; possible D gene TRBD1, 6 bases. Trimming pared 1 base from V and 4 bases from J, leaving 13 bases between. The CDR3 spans 14 residues. Germline CDR1 reads SQVTM; CDR2 reads ANQGSEA. The CDR3 coding sequence is TGCAGCGTTGAAGGGTCAGGGGCGGGCACTGAAGCTTTCTTT. Translation gives CSVEGSGAGTEAFF.

CDR3 region: CASSNKGGNSPLHF. The CDR3 nucleotides are TGTGCCAGCAGCAATAAGGGGGGGAATTCACCCCTCCACTTT. The chain combines TRBV27 with TRBJ1-6; a weak D match, TRBD1 (6 bases). The CDR3 length is 14 residues. Germline CDR1 MNHEY, CDR2 SMNVEV (reference sequence). V was cut by 6 bases and J by 7 bases, with 13 bases left in between.

The chain links TRBV21-1 to TRBJ2-3; the listed D gene, TRBD2, was not tested against the DNA. TRBV21-1 is a known pseudogene. The CDR3 runs 19 residues. The CDR3 DNA reads as TGTGCCAGCAGCAAAGGAGGGCGTCTTAGGGCGCCCAGCACAGATACGCAGTATTTT. This encodes CASSKGGRLRAPSTDTQYF.

CDR3 loop: CASSQDRGKDTQYF. The CDR3 nucleotides are TGCGCCAGCAGCCAAGATCGGGGAAAAGATACGCAGTATTTT. The chain combines TRBV4-3 with TRBJ2-3, with D perhaps TRBD2 (5 bases). This CDR3 spans 14 amino acids. Trimming left V 0 bases short and J 5 bases short, with 9 bases between. Looked up from germline, CDR1 is LGHNA and CDR2 is YSLEER.

The J gene is TRBJ1-2, the V gene TRBV5-1, with a possible D match to TRBD1 (6 bases). Germline-derived CDR1 and CDR2 are SGHRS and YFSETQ. The V gene lost 4 bases and the J gene lost 6 bases, with 13 bases spanning the gap. The CDR3 spans 13 residues. The CDR3 nucleotides read TGCGCCAGCAGCCCTAGGGGGGGCGATGGCTACACCTTC. Protein: CASSPRGGDGYTF.